The following is a TCR beta chain sequence with its context. The method was immunoSEQ multiplex PCR; TCRdb's version includes in-frame clones alone and lacks a portion of them. The sample holds about 210,000 clones, 65% to 90% seen once. This record belongs to a study of blood T cell repertoires in COVID-19. V trimming: 3 bases; J trimming: 2 bases; junction bases outside the gene matches: 4. Germline V gene data show CDR1 as SGHDT and CDR2 as YYEEEE. The CDR3 totals 15 residues. This chain joins TRBV5-6 and TRBJ2-3, with 9 bases identical to TRBD1. This receptor was taken from a middle-aged man who had recovered from COVID-19. The specimen sequenced was peripheral blood. The CDR3 nucleotides read TGTGCCAGCAGCTCGACAGGGGGGGACACAGATACGCAGTATTTT. Protein product: CASSSTGGDTDTQYF.